The clone carrying this TCR beta chain came up a few times. Its antigen remains unknown. This specimen comes from a study of cytomegalovirus exposure and HLA in healthy donors. The wider study: Both the 120 validation repertoires and the 550 to 750 first-cohort repertoires used the same platform, as reported by a later analysis. Findings and caveats of the study: Some TCR beta chains (around 180 of them) were listed as cytomegalovirus-associated. Testing in vitro showed three CMV-associated chains specific for CMV antigens.

The CDR3 runs 12 residues. Germline assignment: CDR1 MDHEN and CDR2 SYDVKM. Between the trimmed V and J ends, which lost 8 bases and 8 bases, there was a span of 15 bases. Here immunoSEQ multiplex PCR was the method, and the copy in TCRdb shows in-frame clones only, minus some. The table lists about 58,000 clones, roughly nine tenths of them singletons. The chain is built from TRBV28 and TRBJ1-2, with D maybe TRBD1 (6 bases). This clonotype was sampled from a man aged 18 to 29 in good health and CMV-seronegative. Input material: PBMCs. CDR3 nucleotide sequence: TGTGCCAGCCTACAGGGCAGGGAGGGCTACACCTTC. Translation gives CASLQGREGYTF.